The 8 T cell receptor beta chains given below trace back to one sample, sequenced in a study of OX40 agonist ivuxolimab in advanced cancers. Measured with immunoSEQ multiplex PCR; TCRdb has only the in-frame clones, and not every one. The sample shows 30,000 to 40,000 clones, approximately 90% of them seen only once. Source: CD4+ or CD8+ T cells sorted from blood, taken in a trial of the OX40 agonist ivuxolimab. These receptors came from an adult with an advanced solid tumor such as melanoma, head and neck, liver or kidney cancer.

The gene calls are TRBV4-1 and TRBJ1-1; D gene uncertain. Germline loops: CDR1 MGHRA, CDR2 YSYEKL. Trimming stripped 1 base from V and 11 bases from J, with 17 bases between. The CDR3 runs 14 residues. CDR3 nucleotides: TGCGCCAGCAGCCAAGGAATGAGGGCAGGCGGGGCTTTCTTT. Translating gives CASSQGMRAGGAFF.

This chain links TRBV6-6 with TRBJ1-2, with no clear D. Looked up from germline, CDR1 is MNHNY and CDR2 is SVGAGI (reference sequence). The CDR3 is 12 amino acids. V was clipped by 8 bases and J by 4 bases, with 11 bases between them. CDR3 sequence (DNA): TGTGCCAGCGATTCATATTTCTATGGCTACACCTTC. As protein: CASDSYFYGYTF.

The chain has TRBV5-1 and TRBJ2-2; the D is unclear. The CDR3 loop spans 13 amino acids. The ends were cut back, 1 base at V and 4 bases at J, with 5 bases in the middle. CDR1 is SGHRS and CDR2 is YFSETQ in the germline V gene. For the CDR3, the DNA is TGCGCCAGCAGCTTGCGGCTCACCGGGGAGCTGTTTTTT. It yields the protein CASSLRLTGELFF.

The chain employs TRBV28 and TRBJ1-5; 9 nucleotides align to TRBD1. The junction had 6 bases not matched to a gene; V was cut back by 5 bases and J by 4 bases. Germline V gene data show CDR1 as MDHEN and CDR2 as SYDVKM. The CDR3 covers 15 residues. The CDR3 loop reads CASSLAGTGNQPQHF. DNA for the CDR3: TGTGCCAGCAGTCTCGCCGGGACAGGGAATCAGCCCCAGCATTTT. Supplemented by reference TRBV28 and TRBJ1-5, the full variable domain reads DVKVTQSSRYLVKRTGEKVFLECVQDMDHENMFWYRQDPGLGLRLIYFSYDVKMKEKGDIPEGYSVSREKKERFSLILESASTNQTSMYLCASSLAGTGNQPQHFGDGTRLSIL.

This sequence joins TRBV28 and TRBJ2-7, with D perhaps TRBD1 (6 bases). This CDR3 is 14 amino acids long. V lost 5 bases and J 2 bases, leaving 13 bases between the germline ends. Germline V CDR1 and CDR2: MDHEN, SYDVKM. CDR3 DNA: TGTGCCAGCAGTATGTGGGACACCACCTACGAGCAGTACTTC. It translates to CASSMWDTTYEQYF.

The rearrangement links TRBV14 to TRBJ1-2; D is possibly TRBD1 (5 bases). V lost 4 bases and J lost 4, with 13 bases in between. The CDR3 runs 14 residues. CDR1 and CDR2 from the germline V gene are SGHDN and FVKESK. CDR3 loop: CASSPGGVVYGYTF. The CDR3 DNA reads as TGTGCCAGCAGCCCAGGAGGGGTCGTCTATGGCTACACCTTC.

The chain combines TRBV7-2 with TRBJ1-4; D possibly corresponds to TRBD1 (5 bases). In germline, CDR1 is SGHTA, CDR2 FQGNSA. The CDR3 covers 15 residues. V was pared by 3 bases and J by 3 bases, with 11 bases between. As DNA, the CDR3 is TGTGCCAGCAGCTTGTGGCGGGGGGCTAATGAAAAACTGTTTTTT. Translating it yields CASSLWRGANEKLFF.

J is TRBJ2-3 and V is TRBV7-8; D gene unclear. The CDR3 loop spans 15 amino acids. CDR1 and CDR2 (germline): SGHVS, FQNEAQ. Trimming stripped 5 bases from V and 6 bases from J, with 18 bases between. The CDR3 sequence: CASSLTQKHDDTQYF. DNA of the CDR3: TGTGCCAGCAGCCTTACCCAAAAACACGACGATACGCAGTATTTT.